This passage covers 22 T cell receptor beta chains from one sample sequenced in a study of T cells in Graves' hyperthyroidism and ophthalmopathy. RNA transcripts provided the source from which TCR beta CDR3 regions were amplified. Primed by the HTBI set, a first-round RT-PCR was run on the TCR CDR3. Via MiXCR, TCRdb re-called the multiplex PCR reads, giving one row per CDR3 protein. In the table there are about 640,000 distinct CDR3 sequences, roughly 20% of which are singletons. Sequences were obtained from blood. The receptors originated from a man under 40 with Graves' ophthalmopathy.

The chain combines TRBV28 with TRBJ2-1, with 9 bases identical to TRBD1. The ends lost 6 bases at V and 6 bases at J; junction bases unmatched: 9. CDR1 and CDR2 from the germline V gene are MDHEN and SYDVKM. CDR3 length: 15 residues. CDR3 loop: CASRITGGAGNEQFF. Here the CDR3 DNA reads TGTGCCAGCAGAATTACAGGGGGCGCGGGCAATGAGCAGTTCTTC.

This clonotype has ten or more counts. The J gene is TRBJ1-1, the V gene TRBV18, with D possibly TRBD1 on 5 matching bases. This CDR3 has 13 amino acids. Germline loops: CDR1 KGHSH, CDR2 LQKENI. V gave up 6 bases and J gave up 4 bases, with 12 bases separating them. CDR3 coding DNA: TGTGCCAGCTCGCCAAGGGGCTTCACTGAAGCTTTCTTT. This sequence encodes CASSPRGFTEAFF.

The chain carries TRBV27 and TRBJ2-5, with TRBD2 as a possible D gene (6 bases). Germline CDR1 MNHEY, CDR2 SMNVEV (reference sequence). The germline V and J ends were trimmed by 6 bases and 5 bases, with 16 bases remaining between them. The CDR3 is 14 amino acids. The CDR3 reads CASSRIITSETQYF. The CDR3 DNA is TGTGCCAGCAGCCGAATAATAACTAGCGAGACCCAGTACTTC.

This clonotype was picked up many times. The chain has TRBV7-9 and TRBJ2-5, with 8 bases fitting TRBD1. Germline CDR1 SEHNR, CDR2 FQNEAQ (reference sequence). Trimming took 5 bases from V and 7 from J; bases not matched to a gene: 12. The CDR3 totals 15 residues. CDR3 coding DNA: TGTGCCAGCAGCGAACTACAGGGGGGTAATGTGACCCAGTACTTC. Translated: CASSELQGGNVTQYF.

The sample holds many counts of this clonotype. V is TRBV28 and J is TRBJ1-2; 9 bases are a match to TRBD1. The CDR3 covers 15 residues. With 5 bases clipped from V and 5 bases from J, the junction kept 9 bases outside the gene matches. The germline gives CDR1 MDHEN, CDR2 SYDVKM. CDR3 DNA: TGTGCCAGCAGTACAGGGACAGGGACCCCTTATGGCTACACCTTC. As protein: CASSTGTGTPYGYTF.

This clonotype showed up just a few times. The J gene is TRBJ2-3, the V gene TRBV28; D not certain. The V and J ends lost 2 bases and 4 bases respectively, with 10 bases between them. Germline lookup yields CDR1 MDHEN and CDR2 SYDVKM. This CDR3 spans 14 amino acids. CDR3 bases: TGTGCCAGCAGTTTAGAAGGCCCCGCAGATACGCAGTATTTT. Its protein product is CASSLEGPADTQYF.

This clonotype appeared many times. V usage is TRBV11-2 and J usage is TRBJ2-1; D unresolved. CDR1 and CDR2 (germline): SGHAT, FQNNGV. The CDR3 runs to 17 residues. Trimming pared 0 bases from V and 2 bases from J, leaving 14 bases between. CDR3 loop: CASSLDQVYTTYNEQFF. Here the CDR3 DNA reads TGTGCCAGCAGCTTAGATCAGGTGTACACGACCTACAATGAGCAGTTCTTC.

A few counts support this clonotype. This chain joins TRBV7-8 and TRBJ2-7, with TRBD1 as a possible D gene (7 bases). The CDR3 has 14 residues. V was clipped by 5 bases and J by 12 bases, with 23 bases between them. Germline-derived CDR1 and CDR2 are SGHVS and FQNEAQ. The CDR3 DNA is TGTGCCAGCAGCCGGACGACAGGGACTCCTAAGGTGTACTTC. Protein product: CASSRTTGTPKVYF.

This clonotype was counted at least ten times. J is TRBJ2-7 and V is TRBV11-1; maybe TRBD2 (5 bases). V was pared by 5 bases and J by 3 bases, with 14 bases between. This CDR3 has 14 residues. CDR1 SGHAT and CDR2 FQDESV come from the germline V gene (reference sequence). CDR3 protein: CASSQTTGFYEQYF. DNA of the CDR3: TGTGCCAGCAGCCAGACTACGGGGTTCTACGAGCAGTACTTC. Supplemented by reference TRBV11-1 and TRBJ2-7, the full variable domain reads EAEVAQSPRYKITEKSQAVAFWCDPISGHATLYWYRQILGQGPELLVQFQDESVVDDSQLPKDRFSAERLKGVDSTLKIQPAELGDSAMYLCASSQTTGFYEQYFGPGTRLTVT.

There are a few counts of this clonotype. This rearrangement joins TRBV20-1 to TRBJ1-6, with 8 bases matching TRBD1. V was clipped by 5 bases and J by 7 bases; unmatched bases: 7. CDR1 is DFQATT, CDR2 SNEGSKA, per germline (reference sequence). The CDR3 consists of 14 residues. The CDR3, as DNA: TGCAGTGCTTCCGGGACAGGCGGAAATTCACCCCTCCACTTT. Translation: CSASGTGGNSPLHF.

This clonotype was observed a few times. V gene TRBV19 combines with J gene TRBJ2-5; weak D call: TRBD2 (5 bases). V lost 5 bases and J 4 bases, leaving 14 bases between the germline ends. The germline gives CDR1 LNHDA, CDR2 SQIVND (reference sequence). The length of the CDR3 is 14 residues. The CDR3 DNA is TGTGCCAGTAGTTTCGGTACGCGGGCAGAGACCCAGTACTTC. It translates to CASSFGTRAETQYF.

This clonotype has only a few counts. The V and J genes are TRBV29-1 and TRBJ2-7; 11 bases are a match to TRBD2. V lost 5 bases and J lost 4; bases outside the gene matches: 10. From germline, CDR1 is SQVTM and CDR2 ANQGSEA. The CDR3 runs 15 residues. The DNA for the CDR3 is TGCAGCGTTTTCCTAGCGGGAGGATCCCGTTACGAGCAGTACTTC. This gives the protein CSVFLAGGSRYEQYF.

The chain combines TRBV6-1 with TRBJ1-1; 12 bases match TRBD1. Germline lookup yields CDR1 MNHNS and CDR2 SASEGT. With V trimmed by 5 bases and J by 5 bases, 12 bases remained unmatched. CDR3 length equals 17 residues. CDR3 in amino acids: CASSFWDRGPRRTEAFF. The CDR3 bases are TGTGCCAGCAGTTTTTGGGACAGGGGGCCCCGGAGGACTGAAGCTTTCTTT.

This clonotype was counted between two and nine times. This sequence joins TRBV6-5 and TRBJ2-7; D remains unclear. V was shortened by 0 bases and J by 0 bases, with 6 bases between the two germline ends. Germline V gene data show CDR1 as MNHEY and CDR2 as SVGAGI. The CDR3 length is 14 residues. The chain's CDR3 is CASSYSVDSYEQYF. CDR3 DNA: TGTGCCAGCAGTTACTCGGTTGACTCCTACGAGCAGTACTTC.

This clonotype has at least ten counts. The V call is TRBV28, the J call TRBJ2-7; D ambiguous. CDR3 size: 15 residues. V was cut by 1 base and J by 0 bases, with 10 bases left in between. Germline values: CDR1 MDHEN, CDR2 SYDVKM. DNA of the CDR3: TGTGCCAGCAGTTTATCGGTCCCGAGCTCCTACGAGCAGTACTTC. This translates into CASSLSVPSSYEQYF. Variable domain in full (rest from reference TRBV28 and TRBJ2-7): DVKVTQSSRYLVKRTGEKVFLECVQDMDHENMFWYRQDPGLGLRLIYFSYDVKMKEKGDIPEGYSVSREKKERFSLILESASTNQTSMYLCASSLSVPSSYEQYFGPGTRLTVT.

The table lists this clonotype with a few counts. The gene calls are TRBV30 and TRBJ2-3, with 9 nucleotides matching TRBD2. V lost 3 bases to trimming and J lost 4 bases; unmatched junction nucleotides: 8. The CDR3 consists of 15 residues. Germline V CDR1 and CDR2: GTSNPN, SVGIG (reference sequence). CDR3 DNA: TGTGCCTGGAGGGGTAGCGGGAGCGTCTCAGATACGCAGTATTTT. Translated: CAWRGSGSVSDTQYF. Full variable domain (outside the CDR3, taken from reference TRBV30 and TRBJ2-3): SQTIHQWPATLVQPVGSPLSLECTVEGTSNPNLYWYRQAAGRGLQLLFYSVGIGQISSEVPQNLSASRPQDRQFILSSKKLLLSDSGFYLCAWRGSGSVSDTQYFGPGTRLTVL.

This chain's CDR3 is CASSQDTGLLGQETQYF. In nucleotides, the CDR3 is TGCGCCAGCAGCCAAGATACAGGGCTTCTGGGTCAAGAGACCCAGTACTTC. The J gene is TRBJ2-5, the V gene TRBV4-1, with D possibly TRBD1 on 6 matching bases. With 0 bases removed from V and 2 bases from J, the gap between germline ends came to 16 bases. Germline values: CDR1 MGHRA, CDR2 YSYEKL. The CDR3 covers 17 residues.

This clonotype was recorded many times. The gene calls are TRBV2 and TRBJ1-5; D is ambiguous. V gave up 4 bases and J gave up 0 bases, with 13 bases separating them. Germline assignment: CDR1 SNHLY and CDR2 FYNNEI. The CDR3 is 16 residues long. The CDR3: CASSAAAVNSNQPQHF. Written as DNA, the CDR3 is TGTGCCAGCAGTGCTGCGGCAGTCAATAGCAATCAGCCCCAGCATTTT.

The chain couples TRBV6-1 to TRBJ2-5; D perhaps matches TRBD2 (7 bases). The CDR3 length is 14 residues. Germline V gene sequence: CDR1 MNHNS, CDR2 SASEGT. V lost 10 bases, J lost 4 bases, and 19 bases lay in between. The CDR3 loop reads CATRGRGAGETQYF. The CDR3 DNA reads TGTGCCACCCGTGGTCGGGGGGCGGGAGAGACCCAGTACTTC.

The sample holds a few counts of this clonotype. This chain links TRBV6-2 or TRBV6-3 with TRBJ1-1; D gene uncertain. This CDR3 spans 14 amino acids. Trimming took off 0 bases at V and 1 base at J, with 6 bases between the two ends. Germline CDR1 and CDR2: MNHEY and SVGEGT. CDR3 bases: TGTGCCAGCAGTTACTCGACTGGGAACACTGAAGCTTTCTTT. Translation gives CASSYSTGNTEAFF.

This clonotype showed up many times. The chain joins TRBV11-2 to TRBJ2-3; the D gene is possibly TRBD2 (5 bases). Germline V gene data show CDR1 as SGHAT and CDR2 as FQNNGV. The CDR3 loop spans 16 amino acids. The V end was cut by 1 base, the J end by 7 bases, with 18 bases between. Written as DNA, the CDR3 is TGTGCCAGCAGCTTAGTGACGGGAATCACCTTGAATACGCAGTATTTT. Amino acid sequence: CASSLVTGITLNTQYF. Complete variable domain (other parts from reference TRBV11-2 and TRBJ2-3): EAGVAQSPRYKIIEKRQSVAFWCNPISGHATLYWYQQILGQGPKLLIQFQNNGVVDDSQLPKDRFSAERLKGVDSTLKIQPAKLEDSAVYLCASSLVTGITLNTQYFGPGTRLTVL.

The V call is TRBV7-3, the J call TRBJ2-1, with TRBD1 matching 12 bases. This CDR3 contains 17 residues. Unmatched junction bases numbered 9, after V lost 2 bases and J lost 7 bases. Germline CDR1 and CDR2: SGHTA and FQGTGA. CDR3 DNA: TGTGCCAGCAGCTTACGGGACAGGGGGCGTAGTGGAAATGAGCAGTTCTTC. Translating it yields CASSLRDRGRSGNEQFF.